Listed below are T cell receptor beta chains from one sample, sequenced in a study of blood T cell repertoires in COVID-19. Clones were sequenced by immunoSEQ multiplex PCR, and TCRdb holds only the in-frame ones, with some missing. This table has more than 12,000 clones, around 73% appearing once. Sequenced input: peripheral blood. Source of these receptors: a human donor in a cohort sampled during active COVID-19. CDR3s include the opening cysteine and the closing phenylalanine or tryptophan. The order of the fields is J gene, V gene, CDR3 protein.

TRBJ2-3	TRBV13	CASSFSGADTQYF
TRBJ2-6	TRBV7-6	CASSLGGRVAGANVLTF
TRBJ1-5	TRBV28	CASRAGTGHQPQHF
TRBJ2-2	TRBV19	CASTQFQNGELFF
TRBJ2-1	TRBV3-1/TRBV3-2	CASSRLAGAQYNEQFF
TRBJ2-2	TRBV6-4	CASSEGSSGSTDTGELFF
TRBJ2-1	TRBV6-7	CASSYSGQDNEQFF
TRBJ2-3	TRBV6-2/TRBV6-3	CASSQLAGGTDTQYF
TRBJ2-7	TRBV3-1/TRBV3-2	CASSQDRVTKQYF
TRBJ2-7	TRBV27	CASGTDFYEQYF
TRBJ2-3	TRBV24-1	CATSLGGADTQYF
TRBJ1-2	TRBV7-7	CASSLFGGDNYGYTF
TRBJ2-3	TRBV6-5	CASSLAGESTDTQYF
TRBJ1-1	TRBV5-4	CASSWDFEGNTEAFF
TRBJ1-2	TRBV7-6	CASSGPNYGYTF
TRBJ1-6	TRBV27	CASRPRQGSGNSPLHF
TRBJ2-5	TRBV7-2	CASSPSGREEETQYF
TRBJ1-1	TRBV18	CASSLGQVISEAFF
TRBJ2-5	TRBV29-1	CSVAVPGIQETQYF
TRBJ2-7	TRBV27	CAVFGGPYEQYF
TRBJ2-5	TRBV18	CASSGADQETQYF
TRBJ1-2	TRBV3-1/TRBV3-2	CASSPSDRGNYGYTF
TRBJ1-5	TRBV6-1	CASSEGTLNQPQHF
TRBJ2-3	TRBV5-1	CASSLFSGGSADTQYF
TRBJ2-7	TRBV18	CASSKGTDSSYEQYF
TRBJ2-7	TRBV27	CASAAGGSLLEQYF
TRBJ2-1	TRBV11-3	CASSREQGAAPNEQFF
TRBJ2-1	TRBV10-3	CAIQGGSSGNNEQFF
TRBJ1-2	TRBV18	CASSLGLKDNYGYTF
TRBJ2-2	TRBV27	CASTGLATTGELFF
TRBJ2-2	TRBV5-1	CASSLGVAGVTGELFF
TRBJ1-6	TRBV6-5	CASSYDSATGNSPLHF
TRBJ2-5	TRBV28	CASSTPPGKKETQYF